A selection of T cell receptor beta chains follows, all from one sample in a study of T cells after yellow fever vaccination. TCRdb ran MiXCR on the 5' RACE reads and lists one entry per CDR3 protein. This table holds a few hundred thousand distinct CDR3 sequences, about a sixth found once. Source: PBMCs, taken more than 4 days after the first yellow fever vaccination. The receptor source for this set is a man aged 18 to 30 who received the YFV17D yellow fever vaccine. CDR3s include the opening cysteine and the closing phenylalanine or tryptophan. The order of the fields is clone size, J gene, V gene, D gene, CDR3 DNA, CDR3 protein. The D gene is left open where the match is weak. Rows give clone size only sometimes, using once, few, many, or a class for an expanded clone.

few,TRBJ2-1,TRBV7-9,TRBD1,TGTGCCAGCAGCGCAACTAGAGGGGGCCCCTCCTACAATGAGCAGTTCTTC,CASSATRGGPSYNEQFF
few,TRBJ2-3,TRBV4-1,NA,TGCGCCAGCAGCCAAGAAGGAAAGAATACGCAGTATTTT,CASSQEGKNTQYF
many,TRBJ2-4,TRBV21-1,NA,TGTGCCAGCAGTCTTCGCCCGGGGGTAAAGAAAAACATTCAGTACTTC,CASSLRPGVKKNIQYF
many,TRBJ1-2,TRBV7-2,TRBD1,TGTGCCAGCAGCGCACGACAGGGGTTGGGCTACACCTTC,CASSARQGLGYTF
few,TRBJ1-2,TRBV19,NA,TGTGCCAGTAGTAATCCACCGCACTCCTATGACTACACCTTC,CASSNPPHSYDYTF
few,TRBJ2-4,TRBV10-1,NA,TGCGCCAGCAGTGATGGGGGAGCCAAAAACATTCAGTACTTC,CASSDGGAKNIQYF
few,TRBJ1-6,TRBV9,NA,TGTGCCAGCAGCCCGCGACTGGGGGCGAGCTCACCCCTCCACTTT,CASSPRLGASSPLHF
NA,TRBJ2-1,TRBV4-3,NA,TGCGCCAGCAGCCAAGAGAGCCAGGAAAGTTACAATGAGCAGTTCTTC,CASSQESQESYNEQFF
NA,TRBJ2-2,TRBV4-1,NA,TGCGCCAGCAGAGTTGGCAGATCGAACACCGGGGAGCTGTTTTTT,CASRVGRSNTGELFF
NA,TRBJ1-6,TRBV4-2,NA,TGTGCCAGCAGCCCAGCCGGGACCGTAAATTCACCCCTCCACTTT,CASSPAGTVNSPLHF
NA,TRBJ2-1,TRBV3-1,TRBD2,TGTGCCAGCAGCCAAGTTCCAGCTAGCGGACCCTACAATGAGCAGTTCTTC,CASSQVPASGPYNEQFF
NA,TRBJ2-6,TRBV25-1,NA,TGTGCCAGCAGTGGTCCCTCTGGGGCCAACGTCCTGACTTTC,CASSGPSGANVLTF
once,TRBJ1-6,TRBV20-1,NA,TGCAGTGCTCGACAGTCTTCAAATACCTATAATTCACCCCTCCACTTT,CSARQSSNTYNSPLHF
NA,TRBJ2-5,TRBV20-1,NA,TGCAGTGCTAGAGAGAACAGGGAGGAGACCCAGTACTTC,CSARENREETQYF
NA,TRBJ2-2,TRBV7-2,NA,TGTGCCAGCAGCTTAGCGGGGGGGCATCGCACCGGGGAGCTGTTTTTT,CASSLAGGHRTGELFF
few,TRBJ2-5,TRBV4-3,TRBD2,TGCGCCAGCAGCCAAGACCGGCTAGCGGAGACCCAAGAGACCCAGTACTTC,CASSQDRLAETQETQYF
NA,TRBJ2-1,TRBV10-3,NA,TGTGCCATCAGTGAGTTGAGTGCGAAATCACACGATGAGCAGTTCTTC,CAISELSAKSHDEQFF
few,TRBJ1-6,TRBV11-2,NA,TGTGCCAGCAGCTCAGGGGACGCTACTTATTCACCCCTCCACTTT,CASSSGDATYSPLHF
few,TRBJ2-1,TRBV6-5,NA,TGTGCCAGTAGTACTGAGCTGAAACAGTTCTTC,CASSTELKQFF
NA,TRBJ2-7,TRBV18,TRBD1,TGTGCCAGCTCACCGTCAGGGGGTCGGCAGTACTTC,CASSPSGGRQYF
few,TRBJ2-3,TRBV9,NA,TGTGCCAGCAGCGCCTCGTCCGACCCCTATACGCAGTATTTT,CASSASSDPYTQYF
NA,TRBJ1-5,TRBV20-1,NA,TGCAGTGCTAGAGAAAAAGGGGCAGGGACCCAGCCCCAGCATTTT,CSAREKGAGTQPQHF
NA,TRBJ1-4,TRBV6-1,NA,TGTGCCAGCAGCCATAGCCGGGACAATCATGAAAAACTGTTTTTT,CASSHSRDNHEKLFF
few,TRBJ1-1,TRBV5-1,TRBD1,TGCGCCAGCAGCTTCGACGGGACAGTTAACACTGAAGCTTTCTTT,CASSFDGTVNTEAFF
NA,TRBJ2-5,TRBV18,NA,TGTGCCAGCTCACCCCGCGGCAGAGACCAAGAGACCCAGTACTTC,CASSPRGRDQETQYF
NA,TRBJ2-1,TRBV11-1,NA,TGTGCCAGCAGCGTTGGGACTTACAATGAGCAGTTCTTC,CASSVGTYNEQFF
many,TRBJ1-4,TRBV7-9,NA,TGTGCCAGCAGCCTACAGTCCGGGAGGGAAAAACTGTTTTTT,CASSLQSGREKLFF
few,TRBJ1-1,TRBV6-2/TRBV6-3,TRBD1,TGTGCCAGCAACGACAGGGGGTTAAACACTGAAGCTTTCTTT,CASNDRGLNTEAFF
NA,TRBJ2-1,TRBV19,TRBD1,TGTGCCAGTAGCGACAGGGTATACAATGAGCAGTTCTTC,CASSDRVYNEQFF
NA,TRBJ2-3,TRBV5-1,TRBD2,TGCGCCAGCAGCTTGGTTCCCAGCGGGGGGGCAAATACGCAGTATTTT,CASSLVPSGGANTQYF
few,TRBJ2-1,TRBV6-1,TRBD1,TGTGCCAGCAGACAACCGACAGGGGTCATCTACAATGAGCAGTTCTTC,CASRQPTGVIYNEQFF
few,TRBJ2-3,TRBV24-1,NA,TGTGCCACCAGTGATGCCAGGGGTGGCACAGATACGCAGTATTTT,CATSDARGGTDTQYF
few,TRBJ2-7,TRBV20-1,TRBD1,TGCAGTGCTAGAAGGGACAGTCCCTACGAGCAGTACTTC,CSARRDSPYEQYF
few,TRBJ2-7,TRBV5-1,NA,TGCGCAAGCAGGGGGAGGCCCTACGAGCAGTACTTC,CASRGRPYEQYF
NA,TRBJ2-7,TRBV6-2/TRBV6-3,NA,TGTGCCAGCAGCCACTCCCCCCTCTACGAGCAGTACTTC,CASSHSPLYEQYF
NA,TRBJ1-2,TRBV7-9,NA,TGTGCCAGCAGCGCATCACAGTGGAATGGCTACACCTTC,CASSASQWNGYTF
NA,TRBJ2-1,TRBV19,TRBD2,TGTGCCAGTAGTACCCTCGGCGGGAGCTCCTACAATGAGCAGTTCTTC,CASSTLGGSSYNEQFF
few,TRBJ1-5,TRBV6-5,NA,TGTGCCAGCAGTTACTCTAGGGGCTATCAGCCCCAGCATTTT,CASSYSRGYQPQHF
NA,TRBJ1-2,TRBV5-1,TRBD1,TGCGCCAGCAGCGCGTGGATGGGACAGGGTGCAGGCTACACCTTC,CASSAWMGQGAGYTF
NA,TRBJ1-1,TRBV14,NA,TGTGCCAGCAGCCGGACTTCCGCTGAAGCTTTCTTT,CASSRTSAEAFF